The rows below give T cell receptor beta chains drawn from one sample of a study of shared clonotypes between healthy human individuals. Clones were read by immunoSEQ multiplex PCR, and TCRdb kept only the in-frame ones, dropping some. The sample yields under 1,100,000 clones, approximately 78% seen once. The sequenced sample was memory CD4+ T cells from PBMCs. The receptors were gathered from a man younger than 35 in good health. Some clones in this sample may be carry-over from other donors' samples. Both conserved end residues are part of each CDR3. Each record gives: CDR3 length, clone size, V gene, CDR3 protein. Part of the rows lack a size; the others show once, few, many or a class for expanded clones.

len: 12
abundance: .
v_gene: TRBV27
CDR3aa: CASRTGGFGYTF

len: 14
abundance: .
v_gene: TRBV10-1
CDR3aa: CASSGTAGTGELFF

len: 17
abundance: .
v_gene: TRBV10-3
CDR3aa: CAISEATGGYSNQPQHF

len: 14
abundance: .
v_gene: TRBV18
CDR3aa: CASSPPSQVYEQYF

len: 10
abundance: few
v_gene: TRBV20-1
CDR3aa: CSASSNEQFF

len: 14
abundance: .
v_gene: TRBV28
CDR3aa: CASRLSGSTETQYF

len: 14
abundance: few
v_gene: TRBV14
CDR3aa: CASSQDLNSYEQYF

len: 14
abundance: .
v_gene: TRBV7-2
CDR3aa: CASSLVSPMLGYTF

len: 15
abundance: once
v_gene: TRBV25-1
CDR3aa: CASSAQIGSGREQYF

len: 16
abundance: .
v_gene: TRBV27
CDR3aa: CASGPGASGYTDTQYF

len: 13
abundance: .
v_gene: TRBV6-5
CDR3aa: CASKGGVNQPQHF

len: 14
abundance: once
v_gene: TRBV29-1
CDR3aa: CSASYTVEGDIQYF

len: 16
abundance: .
v_gene: TRBV30
CDR3aa: CAWSVRASGRGATQYF

len: 15
abundance: .
v_gene: TRBV18
CDR3aa: CASSPFGTSSHEQFF

len: 14
abundance: .
v_gene: TRBV28
CDR3aa: CASIDGGPFGEQYF

len: 14
abundance: once
v_gene: TRBV28
CDR3aa: CASSPPGGSYEQYF

len: 15
abundance: .
v_gene: TRBV15
CDR3aa: CATSSGPFGSYEQYF

len: 16
abundance: .
v_gene: TRBV18
CDR3aa: CASSLGEGGVNTEAFF

len: 15
abundance: .
v_gene: TRBV29-1
CDR3aa: CSALNTGGPTDTQYF

len: 14
abundance: .
v_gene: TRBV7-3
CDR3aa: CASSSGLAGGEQYF

len: 15
abundance: .
v_gene: TRBV5-1
CDR3aa: CASSLDPGLWNEQFF

len: 16
abundance: .
v_gene: TRBV7-3
CDR3aa: CASSLTASVTENIQYF

len: 13
abundance: many
v_gene: TRBV6-1
CDR3aa: CASNYGGAAEAFF

len: 13
abundance: .
v_gene: TRBV9
CDR3aa: CASSEGVADTQYF

len: 14
abundance: .
v_gene: TRBV19
CDR3aa: CASSITGVPNEQFF

len: 15
abundance: .
v_gene: TRBV29-1
CDR3aa: CSAQGQGAYGNTIYF

len: 15
abundance: .
v_gene: TRBV6-1
CDR3aa: CASSEGDPGGEKLFF

len: 15
abundance: .
v_gene: TRBV5-1
CDR3aa: CASMESTSANNEQFF

len: 15
abundance: .
v_gene: TRBV6-5
CDR3aa: CASSYSGQGDSPLHF

len: 14
abundance: .
v_gene: TRBV28
CDR3aa: CASTWGGPYNEQFF

len: 17
abundance: .
v_gene: TRBV11-1
CDR3aa: CASSLGSTPMDGGEQFF

len: 12
abundance: .
v_gene: TRBV6-5
CDR3aa: CASSRRGEKLFF

len: 14
abundance: once
v_gene: TRBV9
CDR3aa: CASSRTGSYNEQFF

len: 11
abundance: many
v_gene: TRBV2
CDR3aa: CASKGGRLEYF

len: 14
abundance: .
v_gene: TRBV10-3
CDR3aa: CAISTLAGYNEQFF

len: 13
abundance: .
v_gene: TRBV18
CDR3aa: CASSLDRKRGYTF

len: 14
abundance: few
v_gene: TRBV21-1
CDR3aa: CASSKATASYEQYF

len: 15
abundance: .
v_gene: TRBV28
CDR3aa: CASSPGGNSNQPQHF

len: 13
abundance: .
v_gene: TRBV5-1
CDR3aa: CASSRDRANEQFF

len: 11
abundance: few
v_gene: TRBV1
CDR3aa: CTSRGTQTQYF

len: 14
abundance: .
v_gene: TRBV5-1
CDR3aa: CASSPQGATDTQYF

len: 14
abundance: .
v_gene: TRBV5-4
CDR3aa: CASSLVGDSYGYTF

len: 12
abundance: .
v_gene: TRBV19
CDR3aa: CASSIRENEQFF

len: 20
abundance: .
v_gene: TRBV5-8
CDR3aa: CASRQSNPISGQKITYEQYF

len: 10
abundance: .
v_gene: TRBV2
CDR3aa: CASGFYEQYF

len: 13
abundance: .
v_gene: TRBV27
CDR3aa: CASSLRGAVGYTF

len: 17
abundance: .
v_gene: TRBV4-2
CDR3aa: CASSRPVGQGLFEKLFF

len: 15
abundance: .
v_gene: TRBV14
CDR3aa: CASSLNRDMNTEAFF

len: 17
abundance: .
v_gene: TRBV5-1
CDR3aa: CASSSRPLAGGSNEQFF

len: 15
abundance: .
v_gene: TRBV14
CDR3aa: CASSLPGGLGNTQYF

len: 20
abundance: .
v_gene: TRBV5-1
CDR3aa: CASSHPTSYRTASSTDTQYF

len: 13
abundance: .
v_gene: TRBV5-1
CDR3aa: CASSADGNYGYTF

len: 12
abundance: .
v_gene: TRBV7-9
CDR3aa: CASSSIYYEQYF

len: 15
abundance: .
v_gene: TRBV10-3
CDR3aa: CAISDVGGPDEKLFF

len: 13
abundance: few
v_gene: TRBV5-6
CDR3aa: CASSLERTYGYTF

len: 14
abundance: .
v_gene: TRBV6-1
CDR3aa: CASSASGGGEKLFF